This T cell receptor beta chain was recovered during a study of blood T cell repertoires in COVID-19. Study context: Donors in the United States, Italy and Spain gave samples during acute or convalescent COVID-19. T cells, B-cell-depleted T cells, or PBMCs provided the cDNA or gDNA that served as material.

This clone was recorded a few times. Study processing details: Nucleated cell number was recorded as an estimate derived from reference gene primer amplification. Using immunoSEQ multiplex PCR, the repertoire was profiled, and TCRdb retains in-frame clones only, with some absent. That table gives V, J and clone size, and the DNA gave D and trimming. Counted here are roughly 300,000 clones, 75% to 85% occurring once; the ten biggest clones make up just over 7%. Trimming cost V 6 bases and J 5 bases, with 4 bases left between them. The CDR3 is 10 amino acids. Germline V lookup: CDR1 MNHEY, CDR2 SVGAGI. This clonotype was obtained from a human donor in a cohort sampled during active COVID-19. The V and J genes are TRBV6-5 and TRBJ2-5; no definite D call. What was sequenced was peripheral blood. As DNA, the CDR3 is TGTGCCAGCAGCATCGAGACCCAGTACTTC. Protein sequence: CASSIETQYF.